These 14 T cell receptor beta chains came from one sample sequenced in a study of cytomegalovirus exposure and HLA in healthy donors. A multiplex PCR was run with 60 Vbeta primers and 13 Jbeta primers. Libraries were prepared by immunoSEQ multiplex PCR; TCRdb keeps only in-frame clonotypes and omits some of them. This table has 150,000 to 200,000 clones, approximately 72% appearing once. Source material: PBMCs. Receptors were obtained from a human donor in good health.

This sequence joins TRBV18 and TRBJ1-2; unclear D gene. The V gene's germline CDR1 is KGHSH and CDR2 LQKENI. This CDR3 region has 14 residues. Deletions cut 6 bases from V and 2 bases from J, with 13 bases between. Here the CDR3 reads CASSSPGENYGYTF. CDR3 DNA sequence: TGTGCCAGCTCGTCACCCGGTGAAAACTATGGCTACACCTTC.

The chain has TRBV30 and TRBJ1-2; D is unresolved. Germline CDR1 and CDR2: GTSNPN and SVGIG (reference sequence). The CDR3 totals 12 residues. V was cut by 2 bases and J by 8 bases, with 12 bases left in between. CDR3 region: CAWSPRQWGYTF. CDR3 DNA sequence: TGTGCCTGGAGTCCCCGTCAGTGGGGCTACACCTTC.

This clone was seen a few times. The chain employs TRBV18 and TRBJ2-7; perhaps TRBD1 as D (6 bases). CDR1 and CDR2 from the germline V gene are KGHSH and LQKENI. Trimming removed 3 bases at V and 7 bases at J, with 10 bases between. The CDR3 is 12 amino acids. Here the CDR3 reads CASSPRGGEQYF. CDR3 in DNA: TGTGCCAGCTCACCCAGGGGTGGAGAGCAGTACTTC.

The J gene is TRBJ2-7, the V gene TRBV7-9; maybe TRBD1 (6 bases). Germline-derived CDR1 and CDR2 are SEHNR and FQNEAQ (reference sequence). This CDR3 has 14 amino acids. Trimming took off 4 bases at V and 0 bases at J, with 10 bases between the two ends. For the CDR3, the DNA is TGTGCCAGCAGCTCGGACAGCTTCTCCTACGAGCAGTACTTC. Translation: CASSSDSFSYEQYF.

The chain recombines TRBV7-2 with TRBJ2-1, with 8 bases identical to TRBD1. V lost 3 bases, J lost 2 bases, and 0 bases stayed unmatched. CDR3 length equals 14 residues. Germline V CDR1 and CDR2: SGHTA, FQGNSA. Here the CDR3 reads CASSLDRAYNEQFF. The CDR3 DNA follows: TGTGCCAGCAGCTTGGACAGGGCCTACAATGAGCAGTTCTTC.

The rearrangement links TRBV7-8 to TRBJ1-5; possible D gene TRBD1, 5 bases. Trimming cost V 0 bases and J 6 bases, with 12 bases left between them. This CDR3 is built from 15 residues. CDR1 is SGHVS and CDR2 is FQNEAQ in the germline V gene. CDR3 coding DNA: TGTGCCAGCAGCTTAGCCGGGGGGAGAAGTCAGCCCCAGCATTTT. Its protein is CASSLAGGRSQPQHF.

The chain couples TRBV5-4 to TRBJ1-1; D possibly corresponds to TRBD1 (6 bases). Trimming removed 3 bases from V and 1 base from J, with 10 bases in between. CDR1 is SGHNT, CDR2 YYREEE, per germline (reference sequence). This CDR3 comprises 14 residues. The CDR3 DNA reads TGTGCCAGCAGCTCTACAGGGCCGAACACTGAAGCTTTCTTT. Translated: CASSSTGPNTEAFF.

This clone was observed a single time. This sequence joins TRBV12-2 and TRBJ2-1; the table's TRBD2 call for D was not verified on the DNA. TRBV12-2 is an annotated pseudogene. The CDR3 runs to 13 residues. DNA for the CDR3: TGTGCAAGTGGACTAGCGGGATACAATGAGCAGTTCTTC. Encoded protein: CASGLAGYNEQFF.

This clone was counted a few times. The gene calls are TRBV6-4 and TRBJ2-2; possibly TRBD1 for D (5 bases). The germline CDR1 and CDR2 sequences are MRHNA and SNTAGT. The CDR3 runs to 16 residues. V lost 0 bases and J 1 base, leaving 9 bases between the germline ends. This chain's CDR3 is CASSDSPDRNTGELFF. The DNA of the CDR3 is TGTGCCAGCAGTGACTCGCCAGACAGGAACACCGGGGAGCTGTTTTTT.

The chain employs TRBV11-3 and TRBJ2-1; 10 positions agree with TRBD2. This CDR3 is built from 15 residues. Germline CDR1 SGHNT, CDR2 YENEEA. V shed 4 bases, J shed 4 bases, and the junction held 4 bases outside the gene matches. The CDR3 sequence is CASSSKLAGYNEQFF. The DNA of the CDR3 is TGTGCCAGCAGCTCAAAACTAGCGGGGTACAATGAGCAGTTCTTC.

This chain links TRBV7-9 with TRBJ2-7; D is perhaps TRBD1 (6 bases). CDR1 and CDR2 from the germline V gene are SEHNR and FQNEAQ (reference sequence). V shed 3 bases and J shed 2 bases, with 14 bases lying between them. This CDR3 is 15 amino acids long. The CDR3: CASSLGQGRAYEQYF. The DNA of the CDR3 is TGTGCCAGCAGCTTGGGGCAGGGGCGCGCCTACGAGCAGTACTTC.

The J gene is TRBJ2-1, the V gene TRBV14; possible D gene TRBD1, 5 bases. Trimming cost V 5 bases and J 9 bases, with 20 bases left between them. Germline V lookup: CDR1 SGHDN, CDR2 FVKESK. The CDR3 totals 15 residues. The CDR3 loop is CASSELQDPQGEQFF. CDR3 bases: TGTGCCAGCAGCGAGTTACAGGACCCTCAGGGTGAGCAGTTCTTC.

This sequence joins TRBV19 and TRBJ2-1; D is unresolved. CDR1 and CDR2 from the germline V gene are LNHDA and SQIVND (reference sequence). This CDR3 region has 15 residues. Between the trimmed V and J ends, which lost 2 bases and 5 bases, there was a span of 13 bases. The CDR3 here is CASSIWQARNNEQFF. The CDR3 DNA is TGTGCCAGTAGTATATGGCAGGCGAGAAACAATGAGCAGTTCTTC.

The chain joins TRBV7-2 to TRBJ2-7; possible D gene TRBD2, 7 bases. The CDR3 has 14 residues. V was trimmed by 4 bases and J by 5 bases, leaving 15 bases between them. The germline V gene encodes CDR1 SGHTA and CDR2 FQGNSA. CDR3 DNA sequence: TGTGCCAGCAGCTACCTGGGGGGGCCGAACGAGCAGTACTTC. The encoded protein is CASSYLGGPNEQYF.